One sample yielded the 8 T cell receptor beta chains listed below, sequenced in a study of blood T cells in healthy people across ages (dated by TCRdb to about 2015). To prepare the library, 5' RACE was applied. The second PCR ran for about 6 to 12 cycles and used a J-beta primer mix along with a sample-barcoded 5' primer. The raw public data were reprocessed by TCRdb itself: fastp quality trimming at Q25, MiXCR clonotype calling, in-frame beta chains only. Rows are unified per CDR3 protein, each entry keeping the most common DNA and genes. The sample table contains around 1,800,000 distinct CDR3 sequences; only one count was recorded for approximately 40% of them. More than 20% of the sample is in the top ten clones. Sequences were obtained from blood. The receptors derive from a human donor in good health.

The J gene is TRBJ2-3, the V gene TRBV20-1; TRBD2 matches at 15 bases. Germline values: CDR1 DFQATT, CDR2 SNEGSKA (reference sequence). This CDR3 region has 18 residues. The junction had 10 bases not matched to a gene; V was cut back by 3 bases and J by 3 bases. The chain's CDR3 is CSASEIPGLAGGTDTQYF. CDR3 nucleotide sequence: TGCAGTGCTAGTGAAATCCCGGGACTAGCGGGGGGTACAGATACGCAGTATTTT.

V and J are TRBV12-5 and TRBJ2-1, with D maybe TRBD1 (5 bases). Germline values: CDR1 LGHNT, CDR2 FRNRAP. The CDR3 spans 17 residues. Between the trimmed V and J ends, which lost 2 bases and 4 bases, there was a span of 18 bases. The CDR3 protein is CASGLLGVSPTYNEQFF. CDR3 bases: TGTGCTAGTGGTTTGCTAGGGGTAAGCCCCACGTACAATGAGCAGTTCTTC.

The rearrangement joins TRBV20-1 to TRBJ1-5, with D unresolved. This CDR3 is 14 amino acids long. The germline V and J ends were trimmed by 5 bases and 2 bases, with 13 bases remaining between them. Per the germline V gene, CDR1 is DFQATT and CDR2 is SNEGSKA (reference sequence). The CDR3 spells CSAVEAKGNQPQHF. Written as DNA, the CDR3 is TGCAGTGCTGTAGAAGCTAAGGGCAATCAGCCCCAGCATTTT.

CDR3 sequence: CASSKEAGGRTDTQYF. DNA of the CDR3: TGTGCCAGCAGTAAAGAAGCGGGGGGCCGCACAGATACGCAGTATTTT. The chain couples TRBV7-2 to TRBJ2-3; TRBD2 matches at 9 bases. CDR1 is SGHTA, CDR2 FQGNSA, per germline. This CDR3 region has 16 residues. After removal of 6 bases from V and 1 base from J, the junction contained 8 bases not matched to a gene.

At least ten counts were recorded for this clonotype. This chain connects TRBV29-1 to TRBJ2-3; D remains unclear. Deletions cut 2 bases from V and 0 bases from J, with 12 bases between. The CDR3 loop spans 15 amino acids. Germline CDR1 and CDR2: SQVTM and ANQGSEA. CDR3 coding DNA: TGCAGCGTTGAATGGTCAGAGAAGAGCACAGATACGCAGTATTTT. The encoded protein is CSVEWSEKSTDTQYF.

V usage is TRBV29-1 and J usage is TRBJ1-2, with D maybe TRBD1 (5 bases). V was shortened by 7 bases and J by 4 bases, with 22 bases between the two germline ends. In germline, CDR1 is SQVTM, CDR2 ANQGSEA. The CDR3 runs to 15 residues. As DNA, the CDR3 is TGCAGCGCCCACGCGACAGCCGAATTAACCTATGGCTACACCTTC. Protein sequence: CSAHATAELTYGYTF.

The chain recombines TRBV7-9 with TRBJ2-7; D unclear. This CDR3 is 13 amino acids long. CDR1 SEHNR and CDR2 FQNEAQ come from the germline V gene (reference sequence). Trimming shortened V by 6 bases and J by 5 bases, and 14 bases separated the two germline ends. The CDR3 reads CASRPDVRDEQYF. The CDR3, as DNA: TGTGCCAGCAGACCTGATGTTAGGGACGAGCAGTACTTC.

Remarks on this clonotype: Given the absence of the conserved phenylalanine or tryptophan at the CDR3 end, a read error is likely. The V gene is TRBV7-2, the J gene TRBJ2-5; weak D call: TRBD2 (6 bases). Gene TRBJ2-4 matches the end of the DNA better, so the J call may be wrong. Germline CDR1 reads SGHTA; CDR2 reads FQGNSA. The CDR3 has 15 amino acids. CDR3 protein: CASSLGGGGGNIQYV. For the CDR3, the DNA is TGTGCCAGCAGCTTAGGGGGAGGCGGAGGAAACATTCAGTACGTC.